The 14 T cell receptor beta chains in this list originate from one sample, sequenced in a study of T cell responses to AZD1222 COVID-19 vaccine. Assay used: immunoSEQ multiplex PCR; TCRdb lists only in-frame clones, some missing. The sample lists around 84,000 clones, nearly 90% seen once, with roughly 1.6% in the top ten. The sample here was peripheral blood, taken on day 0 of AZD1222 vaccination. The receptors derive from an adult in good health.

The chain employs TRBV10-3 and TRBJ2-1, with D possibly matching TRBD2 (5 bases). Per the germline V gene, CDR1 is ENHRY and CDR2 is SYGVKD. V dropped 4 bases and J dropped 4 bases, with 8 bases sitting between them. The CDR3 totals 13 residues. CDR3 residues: CAISAPGYNEQFF. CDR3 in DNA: TGTGCCATCAGTGCGCCGGGGTACAATGAGCAGTTCTTC.

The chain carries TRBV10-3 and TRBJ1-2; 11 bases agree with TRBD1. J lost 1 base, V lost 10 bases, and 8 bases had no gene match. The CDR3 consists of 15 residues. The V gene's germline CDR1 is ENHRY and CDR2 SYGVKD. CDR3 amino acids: CASRDRGVGNYGYTF. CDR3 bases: TGTGCCAGCCGGGACAGGGGGGTTGGTAACTATGGCTACACCTTC.

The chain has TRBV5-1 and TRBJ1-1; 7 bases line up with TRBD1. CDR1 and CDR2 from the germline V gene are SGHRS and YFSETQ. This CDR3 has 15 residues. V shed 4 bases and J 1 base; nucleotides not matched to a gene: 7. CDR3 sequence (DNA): TGCGCCAGCAGCCGACAGACAGGGACGAACACTGAAGCTTTCTTT. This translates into CASSRQTGTNTEAFF.

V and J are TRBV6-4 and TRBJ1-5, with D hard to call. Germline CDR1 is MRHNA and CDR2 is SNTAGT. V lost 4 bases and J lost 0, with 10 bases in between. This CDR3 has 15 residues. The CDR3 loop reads CASSAESHSNQPQHF. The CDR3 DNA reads TGTGCCAGCAGTGCGGAGTCCCATAGCAATCAGCCCCAGCATTTT.

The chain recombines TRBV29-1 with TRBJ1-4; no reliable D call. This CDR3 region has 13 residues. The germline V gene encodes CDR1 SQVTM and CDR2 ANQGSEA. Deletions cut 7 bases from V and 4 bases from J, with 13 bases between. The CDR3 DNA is TGCAGCGGTGGGGAAAGGCGTAATGAAAAACTGTTTTTT. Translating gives CSGGERRNEKLFF.

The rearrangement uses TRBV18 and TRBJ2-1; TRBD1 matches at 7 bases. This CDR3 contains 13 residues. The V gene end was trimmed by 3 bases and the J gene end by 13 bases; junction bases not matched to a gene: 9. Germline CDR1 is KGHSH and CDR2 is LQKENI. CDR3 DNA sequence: TGTGCCAGCTCACCCACAGGGGATTGGGGACAGTTCTTC. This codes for CASSPTGDWGQFF.

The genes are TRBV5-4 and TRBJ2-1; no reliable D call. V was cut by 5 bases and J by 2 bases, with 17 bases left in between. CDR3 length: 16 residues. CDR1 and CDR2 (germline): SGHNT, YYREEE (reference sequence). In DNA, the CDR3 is TGTGCCAGCAGGGGAAGCTCTTATGGGACCTACAATGAGCAGTTCTTC. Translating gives CASRGSSYGTYNEQFF. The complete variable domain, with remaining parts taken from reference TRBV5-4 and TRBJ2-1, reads ETGVTQSPTHLIKTRGQQVTLRCSSQSGHNTVSWYQQALGQGPQFIFQYYREEENGRGNFPPRFSGLQFPNYSSELNVNALELDDSALYLCASRGSSYGTYNEQFFGPGTRLTVL.

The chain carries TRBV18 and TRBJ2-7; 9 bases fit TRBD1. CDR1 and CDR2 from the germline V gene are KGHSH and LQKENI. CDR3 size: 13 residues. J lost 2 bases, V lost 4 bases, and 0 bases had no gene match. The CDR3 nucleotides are TGTGCCAGCTCACGGGACAGGGCCTACGAGCAGTACTTC. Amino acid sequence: CASSRDRAYEQYF.

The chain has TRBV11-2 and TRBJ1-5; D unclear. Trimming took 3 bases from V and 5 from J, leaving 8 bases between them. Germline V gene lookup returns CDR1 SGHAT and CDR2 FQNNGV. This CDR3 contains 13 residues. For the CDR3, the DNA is TGTGCCAGCAGCTTTGAGGGCCATCAGCCCCAGCATTTT. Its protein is CASSFEGHQPQHF.

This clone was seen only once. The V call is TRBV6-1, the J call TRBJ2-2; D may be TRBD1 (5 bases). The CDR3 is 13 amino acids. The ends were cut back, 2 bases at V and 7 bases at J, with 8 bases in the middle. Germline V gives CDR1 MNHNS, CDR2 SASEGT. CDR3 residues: CASSESGIGELFF. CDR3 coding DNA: TGTGCCAGCAGTGAATCAGGGATCGGGGAGCTGTTTTTT.

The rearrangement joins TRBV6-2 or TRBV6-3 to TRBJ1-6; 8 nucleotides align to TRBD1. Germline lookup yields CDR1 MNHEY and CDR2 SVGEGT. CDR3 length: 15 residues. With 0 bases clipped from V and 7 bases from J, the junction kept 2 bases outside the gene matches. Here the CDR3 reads CASSYSRQGNSPLHF. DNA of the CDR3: TGTGCCAGCAGTTACTCTCGACAGGGGAATTCACCCCTCCACTTT.

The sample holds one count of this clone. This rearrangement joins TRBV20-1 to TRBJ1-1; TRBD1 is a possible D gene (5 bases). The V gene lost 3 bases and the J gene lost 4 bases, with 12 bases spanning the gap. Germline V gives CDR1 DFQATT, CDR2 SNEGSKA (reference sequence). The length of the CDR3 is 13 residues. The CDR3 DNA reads TGCAGTGCTAGTATTACGGGGCGCACTGAAGCTTTCTTT. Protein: CSASITGRTEAFF.

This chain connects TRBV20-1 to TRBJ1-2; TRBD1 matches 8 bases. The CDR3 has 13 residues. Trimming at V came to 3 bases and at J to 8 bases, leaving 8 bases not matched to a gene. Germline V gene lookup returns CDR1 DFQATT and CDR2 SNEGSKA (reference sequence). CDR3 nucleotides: TGCAGTGCTAGTGACAGGGGCAGACGAGGCTACACCTTC. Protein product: CSASDRGRRGYTF.

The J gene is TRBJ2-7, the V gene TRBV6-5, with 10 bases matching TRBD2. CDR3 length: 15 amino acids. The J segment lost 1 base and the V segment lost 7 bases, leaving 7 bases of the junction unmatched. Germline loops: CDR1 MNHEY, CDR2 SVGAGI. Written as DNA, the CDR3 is TGTGCCAGCACCAGCCAGACTAGCGGGTCCTACGAGCAGTACTTC. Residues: CASTSQTSGSYEQYF.